This passage covers 5 T cell receptor beta chains from one sample sequenced in a study of cytomegalovirus exposure and HLA in healthy donors. This PCR relied on a set of 60 Vbeta primers and 13 Jbeta primers. Profiling relied on immunoSEQ multiplex PCR, and the TCRdb table lists in-frame clones only, not all of them. The data contain about 120,000 clones, 74% of them singletons. The sample taken for sequencing was PBMCs. The receptors originated from a human donor in good health.

V gene TRBV7-2 combines with J gene TRBJ2-3; TRBD2 agrees at 9 bases. The CDR3 length is 16 residues. Germline V CDR1 and CDR2: SGHTA, FQGNSA. V shed 6 bases, J shed 3 bases, and the junction held 10 bases outside the gene matches. This CDR3 reads CASRLGGTSRTDTQYF. CDR3 nucleotide sequence: TGTGCCAGCAGACTAGGGGGGACTAGCAGGACAGATACGCAGTATTTT. The full variable domain, its missing parts supplied by reference TRBV7-2 and TRBJ2-3, is GAGVSQSPSNKVTEKGKDVELRCDPISGHTALYWYRQSLGQGLEFLIYFQGNSAPDKSGLPSDRFSAERTGGSVSTLTIQRTQQEDSAVYLCASRLGGTSRTDTQYFGPGTRLTVL.

The chain combines TRBV30 with TRBJ2-5; maybe TRBD2 (6 bases). CDR3 length: 15 amino acids. The V end was cut by 0 bases, the J end by 2 bases, with 13 bases between. Germline CDR1 and CDR2: GTSNPN and SVGIG (reference sequence). The CDR3 DNA is TGTGCCTGGAGTGTTGGAGGGACGATACAAGAGACCCAGTACTTC. It translates to CAWSVGGTIQETQYF.

The gene calls are TRBV6-1 and TRBJ1-2; TRBD1 agrees at 7 bases. V was pared by 8 bases and J by 4 bases, with 4 bases of the junction left unmatched. Germline-derived CDR1 and CDR2 are MNHNS and SASEGT. The CDR3 is 12 residues long. CDR3 coding DNA: TGTGCCAGCCGGACAGGTACCTATGGCTACACCTTC. Translating gives CASRTGTYGYTF.

This chain joins TRBV6-1 and TRBJ2-7; tentative D call: TRBD2 (6 bases). Trimming left V 3 bases short and J 5 bases short, with 11 bases between. This CDR3 region has 13 residues. Germline-derived CDR1 and CDR2 are MNHNS and SASEGT. The CDR3 protein is CASSDSGGHEQYF. CDR3 sequence (DNA): TGTGCCAGCAGTGATTCAGGAGGGCACGAGCAGTACTTC.

The genes are TRBV5-1 and TRBJ2-1; perhaps TRBD2 as D (6 bases). Germline V lookup: CDR1 SGHRS, CDR2 YFSETQ. The CDR3 is made up of 15 amino acids. The V gene lost 4 bases and the J gene lost 6 bases, with 17 bases spanning the gap. The CDR3 DNA follows: TGCGCCAGCAGCCCCGGGACTGGGTCGCTCAATGAGCAGTTCTTC. It codes for CASSPGTGSLNEQFF.